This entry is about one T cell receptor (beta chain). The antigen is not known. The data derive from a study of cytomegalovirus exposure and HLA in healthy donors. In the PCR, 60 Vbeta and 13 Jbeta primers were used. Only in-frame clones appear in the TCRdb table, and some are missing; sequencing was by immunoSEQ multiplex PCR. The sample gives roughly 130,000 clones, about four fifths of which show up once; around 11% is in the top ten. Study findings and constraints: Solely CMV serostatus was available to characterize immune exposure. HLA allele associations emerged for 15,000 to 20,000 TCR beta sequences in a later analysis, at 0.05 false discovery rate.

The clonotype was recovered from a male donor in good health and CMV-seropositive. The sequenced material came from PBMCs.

The CDR3 nucleotides are TGTGCCAGCAGGAGAGGGGCGGGAGAAGATACGCAGTATTTT. Protein: CASRRGAGEDTQYF. The rearrangement links TRBV7-2 to TRBJ2-3; 7 bases line up with TRBD2. Germline CDR1 SGHTA, CDR2 FQGNSA. The CDR3 is 14 residues long. After removal of 6 bases from V and 5 bases from J, the junction contained 8 bases not matched to a gene.